This TCR beta chain derives from a study of blood T cells in healthy people across ages. The CDR3 totals 16 residues. V gave up 2 bases and J gave up 8 bases, with 19 bases separating them. The second PCR ran about 6 to 12 cycles with a sample-barcoded 5' primer and J-beta primers. TCRdb analysed the 5' RACE reads with MiXCR anew, one entry per CDR3 protein. Here the sample spans some 800,000 distinct CDR3 sequences, under 45% being singletons. This chain links TRBV12-3 or TRBV12-4 with TRBJ2-1; D is undetermined. The sequenced sample consisted of blood. The TCR comes from a man aged 60 to 69 in good health. CDR3: CASSLLLLKGMDEQFF. CDR3 sequence (DNA): TGTGCCAGCAGTTTACTTTTGTTGAAGGGCATGGATGAGCAGTTCTTC.